This T cell receptor (beta chain) was sequenced during a study of T cell repertoires in cytomegalovirus infection. The table lists this clonotype with many counts. What it binds is unknown. Losses at the gene ends were 1 base for V and 3 bases for J; bases not matched to a gene: 6. The CDR3 sequence is 16 residues long. Per the germline V gene, CDR1 is SGHTA and CDR2 is FQGNSA. Findings of the study overall: Clonotype analysis showed dominance of the ex vivo response by HLA-C-restricted CMV-specific TCR beta clonotypes.

Each CDR3 protein gets one entry after TCRdb re-called the reads with MiXCR. The repertoire holds around 330,000 distinct CDR3 sequences, with under 20% as singletons. The chain employs TRBV7-2 and TRBJ2-3; 8 bases match TRBD2. The sequenced sample consisted of PBMCs. The origin of this receptor is a human donor in good health (CMV status not recorded). Some clones in this sample may be carry-over from other donors' samples. The CDR3 region has the DNA TGTGCCAGCAGCTTAGTGTCAACGGGAGGGACAGATACGCAGTATTTT. Translating it yields CASSLVSTGGTDTQYF.